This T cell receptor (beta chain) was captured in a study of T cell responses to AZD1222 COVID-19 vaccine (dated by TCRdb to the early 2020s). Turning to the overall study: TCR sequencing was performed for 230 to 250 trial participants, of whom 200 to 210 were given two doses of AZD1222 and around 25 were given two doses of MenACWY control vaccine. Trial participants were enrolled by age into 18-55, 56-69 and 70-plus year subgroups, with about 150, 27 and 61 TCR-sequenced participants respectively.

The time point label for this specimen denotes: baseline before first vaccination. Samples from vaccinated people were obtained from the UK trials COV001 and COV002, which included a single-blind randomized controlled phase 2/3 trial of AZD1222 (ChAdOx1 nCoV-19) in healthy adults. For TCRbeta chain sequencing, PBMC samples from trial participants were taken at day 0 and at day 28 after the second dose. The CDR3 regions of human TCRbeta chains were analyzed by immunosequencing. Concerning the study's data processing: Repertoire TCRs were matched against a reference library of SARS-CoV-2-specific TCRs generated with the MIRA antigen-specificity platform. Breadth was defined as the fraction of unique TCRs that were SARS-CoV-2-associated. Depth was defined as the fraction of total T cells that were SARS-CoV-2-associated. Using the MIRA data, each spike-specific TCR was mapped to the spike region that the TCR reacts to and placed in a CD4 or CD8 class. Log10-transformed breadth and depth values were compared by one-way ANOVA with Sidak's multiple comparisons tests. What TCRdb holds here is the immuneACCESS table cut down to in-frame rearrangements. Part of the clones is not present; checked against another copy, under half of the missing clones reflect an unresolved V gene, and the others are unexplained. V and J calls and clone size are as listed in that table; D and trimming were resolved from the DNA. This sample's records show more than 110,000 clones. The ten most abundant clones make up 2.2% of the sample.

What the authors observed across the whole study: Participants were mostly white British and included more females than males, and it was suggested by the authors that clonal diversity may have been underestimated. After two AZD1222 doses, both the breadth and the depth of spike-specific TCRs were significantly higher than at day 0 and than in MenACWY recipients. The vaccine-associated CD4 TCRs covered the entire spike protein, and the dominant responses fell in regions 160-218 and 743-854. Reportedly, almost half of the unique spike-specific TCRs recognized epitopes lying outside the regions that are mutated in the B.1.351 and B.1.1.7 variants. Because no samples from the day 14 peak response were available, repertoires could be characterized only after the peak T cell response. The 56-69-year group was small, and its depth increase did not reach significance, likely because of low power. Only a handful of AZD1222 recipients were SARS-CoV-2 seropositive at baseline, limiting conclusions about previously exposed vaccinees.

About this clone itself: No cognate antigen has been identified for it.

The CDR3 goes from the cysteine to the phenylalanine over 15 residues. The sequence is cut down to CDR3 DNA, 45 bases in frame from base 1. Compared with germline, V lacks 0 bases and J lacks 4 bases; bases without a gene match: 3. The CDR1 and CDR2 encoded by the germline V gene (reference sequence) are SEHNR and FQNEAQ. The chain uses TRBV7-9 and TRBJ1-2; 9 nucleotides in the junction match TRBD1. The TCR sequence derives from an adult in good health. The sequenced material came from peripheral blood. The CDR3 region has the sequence CASSLARDRAYGYTF. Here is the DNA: TGTGCCAGCAGCTTAGCACGGGACAGGGCCTATGGCTACACCTTC.